The sample holds many counts of the clone carrying this T cell receptor (beta chain). This table comes from immunoSEQ multiplex PCR, and its TCRdb copy is limited to in-frame clones, with some not included. The sample records over 100,000 clones, roughly 90% being singletons. The CDR3 spans 13 residues. Germline trimming cut 6 bases from V and 1 base from J; bases unmatched to any gene: 4. Germline V lookup: CDR1 SQVTM, CDR2 ANQGSEA. The sample is drawn from a study of T cell responses to AZD1222 COVID-19 vaccine. This TCR came from an adult in good health. The starting material was peripheral blood, obtained on day 0 of AZD1222 vaccination. J is TRBJ2-7 and V is TRBV29-1; 9 bases are shared with TRBD1. The CDR3 sequence is CSVKGQGSYEQYF. DNA of the CDR3: TGCAGCGTAAAGGGACAGGGATCCTACGAGCAGTACTTC.